The rows below give T cell receptor beta chains drawn from one sample of a study of CD8 T cells in Susac syndrome. Using its own MiXCR run on the immunoSEQ multiplex PCR reads, TCRdb lists one record per CDR3 protein. The sample contains approximately 110,000 distinct CDR3 sequences, 93% of which appear only once. The sample was CD8+ T cells from PBMCs. The source is a human donor with multiple sclerosis. CDR3s include the opening cysteine and the closing phenylalanine or tryptophan. The D gene is left open where the match is weak. Expanded clones get a size class; other rows say once, few or many, or leave the size out.

v_gene	abundance	j_gene	d_gene	CDR3nt	CDR3aa
TRBV18	-	TRBJ2-7	TRBD2	TGTGCCAGCTCATATGGGACGGGAGGCTACGAGCAGTACTTC	CASSYGTGGYEQYF
TRBV9	-	TRBJ2-7	-	TGTGCCAGCAGTAAGGACAGCCCCCACGAGCAGTACTTC	CASSKDSPHEQYF
TRBV11-3	-	TRBJ2-7	TRBD1	TGTGCCAGCAGCAACCCGACAGGGGAGGCCGAGCAGTACTTC	CASSNPTGEAEQYF
TRBV20-1	-	TRBJ2-1	-	TGCAGTGCTAGAGATGAGGGGGGGCCCTACAATGAGCAGTTCTTC	CSARDEGGPYNEQFF
TRBV13	-	TRBJ1-3	-	TGTGCCAGCAGTAGGGCCAACAGGGACACCATATATTTT	CASSRANRDTIYF
TRBV7-9	-	TRBJ2-3	TRBD2	TGTGCCAGCAGCCCCCGGACTAGCGGAGGAGGGGATACGCAGTATTTT	CASSPRTSGGGDTQYF
TRBV2	-	TRBJ2-1	TRBD2	TGTGCCAGCAGTGAAGCTAGCGGGAGGGCAAGCAATGAGCAGTTCTTC	CASSEASGRASNEQFF
TRBV7-9	-	TRBJ2-7	-	TGTGCCAGCAGCCGTTTGGGGAACTTACGCTACGAGCAGTACTTC	CASSRLGNLRYEQYF
TRBV7-9	-	TRBJ2-1	-	TGTGCCAGCAGCTTAGTTTCGCGCAATGAGCAGTTCTTC	CASSLVSRNEQFF
TRBV30	-	TRBJ1-1	-	TGTGCCTGGAGTAGAGGGCCCCGTGAAGCTTTCTTT	CAWSRGPREAFF
TRBV9	-	TRBJ2-5	TRBD1	TGTGCCAGCAGCGCACCCGACGCCTGGACAGGGATTCAAGAGACCCAGTACTTC	CASSAPDAWTGIQETQYF
TRBV5-6	-	TRBJ2-7	-	TGTGCCAGCAGCTTGGGGAGGTCTAGGGGTACCTACGAGCAGTACTTC	CASSLGRSRGTYEQYF
TRBV12-3/TRBV12-4	once	TRBJ1-2	TRBD1	TGTGCCAGCAGTTTCGGGTCTACAGGGGGCTACGGCTACACCTTC	CASSFGSTGGYGYTF
TRBV12-3/TRBV12-4	-	TRBJ2-1	-	TGTGCCAGCAGTTTCGGTCCCCTCGGCTCCTACAATGAGCAGTTCTTC	CASSFGPLGSYNEQFF
TRBV7-2	few	TRBJ2-1	-	TGTGCCAGCAGCTTTGGTAGCAATGAGCAGTTCTTC	CASSFGSNEQFF
TRBV27	-	TRBJ2-5	TRBD1	TGTGCCAGCAGTTTATCGAAAGGGGGCTCGGGAGAGACCCAGTACTTC	CASSLSKGGSGETQYF
TRBV20-1	-	TRBJ2-1	TRBD2	TGCAGTGCCCCGCTCAGGATATCCGGGACTAGCCTCTATGAGCAGTTCTTC	CSAPLRISGTSLYEQFF
TRBV14	once	TRBJ2-3	-	TGTGCCAGCAGCCAAGGGGGGAGCACAGATACGCAGTATTTT	CASSQGGSTDTQYF
TRBV12-3/TRBV12-4	-	TRBJ2-4	TRBD1	TGTGCCAGCCGCGGACAGGGGGTGTCTGAGGGTCTGACCAAAAACATTCAGTACTTC	CASRGQGVSEGLTKNIQYF
TRBV29-1	-	TRBJ1-1	-	TGCAGCGTATTGACGGGGGGCACTGAAGCTTTCTTT	CSVLTGGTEAFF
TRBV28	-	TRBJ1-1	-	TGTGCCAGCAGTTTAAGGGGGGGAACTGAAGCTTTCTTT	CASSLRGGTEAFF
TRBV15	-	TRBJ1-2	-	TGTGCCACCAGTCCCGAGAGGGGAGGGGGTGGCTATGGCTACACCTTC	CATSPERGGGGYGYTF
TRBV6-1	-	TRBJ2-7	-	TGTGCCAGCAGTGAAGTCAGGGCGACAACCTACGAGCAGTACTTC	CASSEVRATTYEQYF
TRBV27	-	TRBJ1-1	-	TGTGCCAGCAGTCCCTCCGACGGGATGAACACTGAAGCTTTCTTT	CASSPSDGMNTEAFF
TRBV19	-	TRBJ2-1	-	TGTGCCAGTAGTATCCGCGGACAGTACAATGAGCAGTTCTTC	CASSIRGQYNEQFF
TRBV9	-	TRBJ1-2	-	TGTGCCAGCAGCGTAGAAGGAGCGCTCGGTGGCTACACCTTC	CASSVEGALGGYTF
TRBV12-3/TRBV12-4	-	TRBJ2-5	TRBD2	TGTGCCAGCGGGACTAGCGGGATAAAAGAGACCCAGTACTTC	CASGTSGIKETQYF
TRBV24-1	-	TRBJ2-1	TRBD2	TGTGCCACCAGTGATTGGCCTAGCGGGTACAATGAGCAGTTCTTC	CATSDWPSGYNEQFF
TRBV13	-	TRBJ2-5	-	TGTGCCAGCAGCTTACTAAAAGGAGGGTCAGAGACCCAGTACTTC	CASSLLKGGSETQYF
TRBV4-1	-	TRBJ2-3	TRBD2	TGCGCCAGCAGCCTCTCCGGCGGGGGAAGGACAGATACGCAGTATTTT	CASSLSGGGRTDTQYF
TRBV4-1	-	TRBJ2-2	-	TGCGCCAGCAGCCAATTCTCCACCGGGGAGCTGTTTTTT	CASSQFSTGELFF
TRBV7-9	-	TRBJ2-4	-	TGTGCCAGCAGCTTATGGACAGGGAGGGGGCTCGACAAAAACATTCAGTACTTC	CASSLWTGRGLDKNIQYF
TRBV4-1	-	TRBJ1-2	-	TGCGCCAGCAGCCAAGATCCCTCAGGGGACTATGGCTACACCTTC	CASSQDPSGDYGYTF
TRBV19	-	TRBJ1-5	-	TGTGCCAGTAGTATTTGGGGCGCCGGCAATCAGCCCCAGCATTTT	CASSIWGAGNQPQHF
TRBV24-1	-	TRBJ1-2	-	TGTGCCACCAGTGACGTTACTGGGAGCGGCTACACCTTC	CATSDVTGSGYTF
TRBV7-3	once	TRBJ1-1	-	TGTGCCAGCAGCGCAAGGCCCTGGGGCGCCCTAGGGAACACTGAAGCTTTCTTT	CASSARPWGALGNTEAFF
TRBV12-3/TRBV12-4	-	TRBJ1-1	-	TGTGCCAGCGGTTTGGGACATTTCACTGAAGCTTTCTTT	CASGLGHFTEAFF
TRBV20-1	-	TRBJ2-4	-	TGCAGTGCTAAGACAGTAGCCAAAAACATTCAGTACTTC	CSAKTVAKNIQYF
TRBV19	-	TRBJ1-5	-	TGTGCCAGTAGTCCCTGGGGAGGCGGCAATCAGCCCCAGCATTTT	CASSPWGGGNQPQHF
TRBV2	-	TRBJ1-2	-	TGTGCCAGCAGTGAAGCGGGGGGTGGCTACACCTTC	CASSEAGGGYTF
TRBV24-1	-	TRBJ2-2	-	TGTGCCACCAGTGATCCAGGTAACACCGGGGAGCTGTTTTTT	CATSDPGNTGELFF
TRBV7-9	-	TRBJ2-3	-	TGTGCCAGCAGCCTCACATCTTCAGATACGCAGTATTTT	CASSLTSSDTQYF
TRBV6-2/TRBV6-3	-	TRBJ2-7	-	TGTGCCTCCGGGGCGGGGAGCTCCTACGAGCAGTACTTC	CASGAGSSYEQYF
TRBV7-9	-	TRBJ1-2	-	TGTGCCAGCAGCTTGATGGGGTTGGAGACTAACTATGGCTACACCTTC	CASSLMGLETNYGYTF
TRBV12-3/TRBV12-4	-	TRBJ1-5	-	TGTGCCAGCAGTTTAACGCCTCAGCCCCAGCATTTT	CASSLTPQPQHF
TRBV27	-	TRBJ1-1	-	TGTGCCAGCAGTTTCCTGCTCCACGCGCCTGGGGGGCTTAGGGTGGGTACTGAAGCTTTCTTT	CASSFLLHAPGGLRVGTEAFF
TRBV12-3/TRBV12-4	-	TRBJ2-5	TRBD1	TGTGCCAGCAGTTTTCGAGGACAGGGGATGATACAAGAGACCCAGTACTTC	CASSFRGQGMIQETQYF
TRBV27	-	TRBJ1-2	TRBD1	TGTGCCAGCAGGGAGACAGGGGGGTCCTATGGCTACACCTTC	CASRETGGSYGYTF
TRBV5-1	-	TRBJ2-5	-	TGCGCCAGCAGCTTGGAGGGGGGGCTTCAAGAGACCCAGTACTTC	CASSLEGGLQETQYF
TRBV20-1	-	TRBJ1-4	-	TGCAGTGCTAGAACTGGGGTACAGGGATGGGAAAAACTGTTTTTT	CSARTGVQGWEKLFF